The present TCR beta chain was sequenced within a study of shared clonotypes between healthy human individuals. Background on the study: In total, the donors were a couple of women and a few men aged 18 to 49. Used for every donor were three CD4 naive, three CD4 memory, two CD8 naive and one CD8 memory plate. Study-level points and caveats: Sorted-subset sequencing, rarefaction showed, was incomplete despite large depth. Investigators expected sequencing depth to affect clonotype sharing among donors.

Naive CD8 cells lacked CD45RO, underwent positive selection for CCR7 and left out terminally differentiated effector memory CD45RA+ cells. The CDR3 runs 14 residues. In regard to this clone: Its antigen is currently unknown.

Produced via immunoSEQ multiplex PCR; TCRdb's table is partial and in-frame only. This table holds around 2,100,000 clones, about 95% found once. The TCR was taken from a man aged 18 to 29 in good health. Sequencing used naive CD8+ T cells sorted from blood. The genes are TRBV12-2 and TRBJ1-4; the table assigns TRBD1, which was not confirmed against the DNA. TRBV12-2 is a known pseudogene. As DNA, the CDR3 is TGTGCAAGTCGCTTAGACAGGACGGACGAAAAACTGTTTTTT. The encoded protein is CASRLDRTDEKLFF.